These 32 T cell receptor beta chains came from one sample sequenced in a study of beta chain features in type 1 diabetes. All of the isolated RNA was reverse transcribed, so expressed TCRB transcripts were sequenced. The method was immunoSEQ multiplex PCR; TCRdb's version includes in-frame clones alone and lacks a portion of them. The repertoire holds about 620,000 clones, with 15% to 19% as singletons. Sequencing was performed on naive CD4+ T cells from blood. These receptors were taken from a man between 18 and 29 years old in good health.

This clone came up a few times. The chain has TRBV23-1 and TRBJ1-2; TRBD1 is a possible D gene (5 bases). TRBV23-1 is identified as an open reading frame with a role that is uncertain. The ends were cut back, 0 bases at V and 1 base at J, with 12 bases in the middle. The CDR3 totals 16 residues. The CDR3 protein is CASSQSIGASNYGYTF. The CDR3 DNA sequence: TGCGCCAGCAGTCAATCGATAGGGGCAAGTAACTATGGCTACACCTTC.

As concerns this clone: Other DNA sequences from this sample encode an identical CDR3 as well. This rearrangement joins TRBV7-2 to TRBJ2-5; D call uncertain. V was pared by 5 bases and J by 5 bases, with 6 bases between. Germline-derived CDR1 and CDR2 are SGHTA and FQGNSA. The CDR3 covers 11 residues. The CDR3 region is CASSQRETQYF. The DNA for the CDR3 is TGTGCCAGCAGCCAAAGGGAGACCCAGTACTTC.

The chain links TRBV7-3 to TRBJ2-1; 10 nucleotides agree with TRBD1. The V segment lost 0 bases and the J segment 4 bases; nucleotides outside the gene matches: 3. The CDR3 has 16 residues. Germline assignment: CDR1 SGHTA and CDR2 FQGTGA. In DNA form, the CDR3 reads TGTGCCAGCAGCTTAACTGGGACAGGGGTTTACAATGAGCAGTTCTTC. Protein: CASSLTGTGVYNEQFF.

This rearrangement joins TRBV6-5 to TRBJ1-4; TRBD1 matches 7 bases. V dropped 2 bases and J dropped 11; count of bases not matched to a gene: 14. Per germline, CDR1 MNHEY and CDR2 SVGAGI. This CDR3 is built from 16 residues. The CDR3 sequence is CASSYGTGPQQGKLFF. Here the CDR3 DNA reads TGTGCCAGCAGTTACGGAACAGGTCCCCAACAGGGGAAACTGTTTTTT.

This chain uses TRBV4-3 with TRBJ1-2, with 10 nucleotides matching TRBD1. This CDR3 is built from 16 residues. CDR1 and CDR2 (germline): LGHNA, YSLEER. With V trimmed by 3 bases and J by 6 bases, 10 bases remained unmatched. CDR3 DNA sequence: TGCGCCAGCAGCCAGGAGATCCCGGGACAGGGGAATGGCTACACCTTC. Translated: CASSQEIPGQGNGYTF.

The rearrangement uses TRBV10-3 and TRBJ2-7; 10 bases match TRBD2. The germline V gene has CDR1 ENHRY and CDR2 SYGVKD. This CDR3 has 18 residues. The V and J ends lost 3 bases and 4 bases, in that order; junction bases with no gene match: 15. CDR3 protein: CAISDRFGTSETLYEQYF. Here the CDR3 DNA reads TGTGCCATCAGTGACCGGTTTGGGACTAGCGAGACCCTATACGAGCAGTACTTC.

This rearrangement joins TRBV28 to TRBJ1-3; TRBD1 is a possible D gene (5 bases). Per the germline V gene, CDR1 is MDHEN and CDR2 is SYDVKM. The CDR3 has 15 amino acids. V was shortened by 6 bases and J by 4 bases, with 16 bases between the two germline ends. The chain's CDR3 is CASSPAGTRGNTIYF. DNA for the CDR3: TGTGCCAGCAGCCCGGCCGGGACGAGAGGAAACACCATATATTTT.

This chain uses TRBV7-9 with TRBJ2-7, with a tentative D call TRBD1 (6 bases). This CDR3 spans 15 amino acids. From germline, CDR1 is SEHNR and CDR2 FQNEAQ (reference sequence). Between the trimmed V and J ends, which lost 4 bases and 1 base, there was a span of 14 bases. The CDR3 is CASSSRQVLSYEQYF. CDR3 nucleotides: TGTGCCAGCAGCTCCAGACAGGTGCTTTCCTACGAGCAGTACTTC.

This chain uses TRBV7-2 with TRBJ2-3; D is unresolved. The CDR3 sequence is 11 residues long. Germline V gene lookup returns CDR1 SGHTA and CDR2 FQGNSA. V gave up 3 bases and J gave up 9 bases, with 7 bases separating them. The CDR3 DNA sequence: TGTGCCAGCAGCTTTTTCGGGACGCAGTATTTT. It translates to CASSFFGTQYF. Full variable domain (missing parts from reference TRBV7-2 and TRBJ2-3): GAGVSQSPSNKVTEKGKDVELRCDPISGHTALYWYRQSLGQGLEFLIYFQGNSAPDKSGLPSDRFSAERTGGSVSTLTIQRTQQEDSAVYLCASSFFGTQYFGPGTRLTVL.

This clone was seen a handful of times. An end of the junction does not agree with germline; a read error may underlie this. The chain carries TRBV7-2 and TRBJ1-2, with D perhaps matching TRBD1 (5 bases). Germline V gene lookup returns CDR1 SGHTA and CDR2 FQGNSA. The CDR3 has 12 amino acids. The CDR3 DNA follows: TGTGCCAGCAGCTTACTCCCCTCAGGGTTTGGTTTC. Encoded protein: CASSLLPSGFGF.

This clone was counted between two and nine times. Other DNA sequences from this sample encode an identical CDR3 as well. As DNA, the CDR3 is TGCGCCAGCAGCTCGGGGGACAATCAGCCCCAGCATTTT. It yields the protein CASSSGDNQPQHF. V usage is TRBV5-1 and J usage is TRBJ1-5, with a possible D match to TRBD1 (5 bases). The CDR3 has 13 residues. From germline, CDR1 is SGHRS and CDR2 YFSETQ. V was shortened by 3 bases and J by 3 bases, with 7 bases between the two germline ends. Using reference TRBV5-1 and TRBJ1-5 for the parts outside the CDR3, the full variable domain is KAGVTQTPRYLIKTRGQQVTLSCSPISGHRSVSWYQQTPGQGLQFLFEYFSETQRNKGNFPGRFSGRQFSNSRSEMNVSTLELGDSALYLCASSSGDNQPQHFGDGTRLSIL.

This chain connects TRBV11-1 to TRBJ2-7; tentatively, D is TRBD1 or TRBD2 (5 bases each). Per germline, CDR1 SGHAT and CDR2 FQDESV (reference sequence). V was trimmed by 1 base and J by 0 bases, leaving 10 bases between them. CDR3 size: 15 residues. CDR3 DNA: TGTGCCAGCAGCTTAGGTGGGACCCTCTCCTACGAGCAGTACTTC. As protein: CASSLGGTLSYEQYF.

The CDR3 spells CASSTRLARGFEQYF. In DNA, the CDR3 is TGTGCCAGCAGTACGAGACTAGCGAGAGGGTTCGAGCAGTACTTC. The chain uses TRBV6-6 and TRBJ2-7, with 8 bases lining up with TRBD2. The CDR3 loop spans 15 amino acids. V shed 5 bases, J shed 6 bases, and the junction held 12 bases outside the gene matches. Germline V gene lookup returns CDR1 MNHNY and CDR2 SVGAGI (reference sequence).

There are a few counts of this clone. The rearrangement uses TRBV19 and TRBJ2-6, with no clear D. Trimming took 3 bases from V and 4 from J, leaving 7 bases between them. Germline loops: CDR1 LNHDA, CDR2 SQIVND (reference sequence). CDR3 size: 14 residues. Written as DNA, the CDR3 is TGTGCCAGTAGTATGGCCCAAGGGGCCAACGTCCTGACTTTC. Amino acids: CASSMAQGANVLTF.

This clone was detected a few times. V usage is TRBV9 and J usage is TRBJ2-7; 11 bases are a match to TRBD2. Unmatched junction bases numbered 4, after V lost 0 bases and J lost 5 bases. The CDR3 covers 15 residues. Germline V gene data show CDR1 as SGDLS and CDR2 as YYNGEE. The CDR3 loop reads CASSVEASGGNEQYF. CDR3 bases: TGTGCCAGCAGCGTAGAGGCTAGCGGGGGGAACGAGCAGTACTTC.

This clone was counted between two and nine times. The chain carries TRBV10-3 and TRBJ2-7, with unresolved D. This CDR3 has 12 amino acids. CDR1 and CDR2 from the germline V gene are ENHRY and SYGVKD. Trimming shortened V by 8 bases and J by 7 bases, and 15 bases separated the two germline ends. As DNA, the CDR3 is TGTGCCATCGGAGCGCAGCTGGGTGAGCAGTACTTC. Amino acid sequence: CAIGAQLGEQYF.

This rearrangement joins TRBV7-3 to TRBJ2-2; 8 bases are a match to TRBD1. From germline, CDR1 is SGHTA and CDR2 FQGTGA. This CDR3 has 16 amino acids. With 2 bases clipped from V and 2 bases from J, the junction kept 4 bases outside the gene matches. The CDR3 DNA reads TGTGCCAGCAGCTTAGCGACAGGGGTAAACACCGGGGAGCTGTTTTTT. Translating it yields CASSLATGVNTGELFF.

This clone turned up a few times. The V and J genes are TRBV7-6 and TRBJ2-2; D gene unclear. In germline, CDR1 is SGHVS, CDR2 FNYEAQ. V lost 4 bases and J lost 2, with 14 bases in between. This CDR3 comprises 16 residues. CDR3 bases: TGTGCCAGCAGCTCATCAGGCCTCACTAACACCGGGGAGCTGTTTTTT. Translating it yields CASSSSGLTNTGELFF. Full variable domain (remainder filled in from reference TRBV7-6 and TRBJ2-2): GAGVSQSPRYKVTKRGQDVALRCDPISGHVSLYWYRQALGQGPEFLTYFNYEAQQDKSGLPNDRFSAERPEGSISTLTIQRTEQRDSAMYRCASSSSGLTNTGELFFGEGSRLTVL.

The V call is TRBV6-5, the J call TRBJ1-3; the D is unclear. V lost 4 bases to trimming and J lost 3 bases, with 10 bases between them. The CDR3 contains 14 residues. Per the germline V gene, CDR1 is MNHEY and CDR2 is SVGAGI. Here the CDR3 DNA reads TGTGCCAGCAGTTTGGGTGGGCTTGGAAACACCATATATTTT. This encodes CASSLGGLGNTIYF.

This clone showed up just a few times. The V call is TRBV14, the J call TRBJ2-3; 7 bases match TRBD2. The CDR3 sequence is 16 residues long. CDR1 and CDR2 from the germline V gene are SGHDN and FVKESK. Trimming cost V 0 bases and J 2 bases; bases outside gene matches: 5. CDR3 sequence (DNA): TGTGCCAGCAGCCAAGATGGGGGGGACCCCACAGATACGCAGTATTTT. This sequence encodes CASSQDGGDPTDTQYF.

This clone has only a few counts. The chain is built from TRBV28 and TRBJ2-5, with D possibly called TRBD1 or TRBD2 (5 bases each). This CDR3 region has 12 residues. The ends were cut back, 8 bases at V and 2 bases at J, with 9 bases in the middle. Germline CDR1 and CDR2: MDHEN and SYDVKM. The CDR3 bases are TGTGCCAGCTGGGACCGGCAAGAGACCCAGTACTTC. Its translation: CASWDRQETQYF.

The chain carries TRBV6-5 and TRBJ1-2; 9 positions agree with TRBD1. V was pared by 6 bases and J by 6 bases, with 2 bases of the junction left unmatched. Germline V gene sequence: CDR1 MNHEY, CDR2 SVGAGI. This CDR3 contains 12 residues. The CDR3 DNA sequence: TGTGCCAGCAGACAGGGGGCGAATGGCTACACCTTC. The encoded protein is CASRQGANGYTF.

This chain joins TRBV2 and TRBJ2-3; TRBD1 matches 9 bases. The CDR3 is made up of 15 amino acids. The J segment lost 2 bases and the V segment lost 7 bases, leaving 7 bases of the junction unmatched. The germline V gene has CDR1 SNHLY and CDR2 FYNNEI. CDR3 sequence: CASTLTGGDTDTQYF. CDR3 sequence (DNA): TGTGCCAGCACCTTGACAGGGGGTGACACAGATACGCAGTATTTT.

V usage is TRBV10-3 and J usage is TRBJ2-1; D could derive from TRBD1 or TRBD2 (6 bases each). CDR1 and CDR2 (germline): ENHRY, SYGVKD. V was cut by 5 bases and J by 8 bases, with 16 bases left in between. This CDR3 has 14 amino acids. DNA for the CDR3: TGTGCCATCAGTCTTAGGGGGGCCGTGGATGAGCAGTTCTTC. The encoded protein is CAISLRGAVDEQFF.

There are a few counts of this clone. This chain uses TRBV18 with TRBJ2-5; 9 bases fit TRBD1. CDR1 and CDR2 from the germline V gene are KGHSH and LQKENI. The CDR3 is 16 residues long. V lost 0 bases to trimming and J lost 1 base; unmatched junction nucleotides: 3. DNA of the CDR3: TGTGCCAGCTCACCACCTGGGACAGGGTTCCAAGAGACCCAGTACTTC. It is translated as CASSPPGTGFQETQYF.

The V call is TRBV5-1, the J call TRBJ2-1, with D possibly TRBD1 on 5 matching bases. Trimming removed 4 bases at V and 5 bases at J, with 19 bases between. The CDR3 sequence is 16 residues long. The germline gives CDR1 SGHRS, CDR2 YFSETQ. The chain's CDR3 is CASSAGHLVPNNEQFF. The DNA for the CDR3 is TGCGCCAGCAGCGCCGGACACCTTGTCCCCAACAATGAGCAGTTCTTC.

This chain uses TRBV11-2 with TRBJ2-6; D uncertain. Germline V gene lookup returns CDR1 SGHAT and CDR2 FQNNGV. V dropped 5 bases and J dropped 0 bases, with 11 bases sitting between them. CDR3 length: 16 residues. The CDR3 is CASSPSRSSGANVLTF. CDR3 coding DNA: TGTGCCAGCAGCCCAAGTCGGTCCTCTGGGGCCAACGTCCTGACTTTC. Full variable domain (outside the CDR3, taken from reference TRBV11-2 and TRBJ2-6): EAGVAQSPRYKIIEKRQSVAFWCNPISGHATLYWYQQILGQGPKLLIQFQNNGVVDDSQLPKDRFSAERLKGVDSTLKIQPAKLEDSAVYLCASSPSRSSGANVLTFGAGSRLTVL.

This clone was counted between two and nine times. The chain recombines TRBV28 with TRBJ2-1; a possible D gene is TRBD2 (6 bases). Germline values: CDR1 MDHEN, CDR2 SYDVKM. V was cut by 4 bases and J by 13 bases, with 8 bases left in between. There are 10 residues in the CDR3. The CDR3 sequence is CASSWGDQFF. The CDR3 nucleotides read TGTGCCAGCAGTTGGGGGGACCAGTTCTTC.

V is TRBV9 and J is TRBJ2-3; tentatively, D is TRBD1 or TRBD2 (5 bases each). The CDR3 has 16 amino acids. Germline V gene sequence: CDR1 SGDLS, CDR2 YYNGEE. Trimming pared 4 bases from V and 3 bases from J, leaving 18 bases between. DNA for the CDR3: TGTGCCAGCAGCCCCCGGCCTAGTGGGGGAACAGATACGCAGTATTTT. Translation gives CASSPRPSGGTDTQYF.

This clone has just a few counts. The V and J genes are TRBV6-5 and TRBJ2-5; D may be TRBD1 (5 bases). The V gene lost 5 bases and the J gene lost 3 bases, with 13 bases spanning the gap. The V gene's germline CDR1 is MNHEY and CDR2 SVGAGI. This CDR3 has 14 amino acids. CDR3 protein: CASSVGRAKETQYF. In DNA, the CDR3 is TGTGCCAGCAGTGTGGGCAGGGCGAAAGAGACCCAGTACTTC.

In its sample, this clone was seen a few times. The rearrangement joins TRBV28 to TRBJ1-3; D uncertain. V was clipped by 6 bases and J by 4 bases, with 13 bases between them. Germline lookup yields CDR1 MDHEN and CDR2 SYDVKM. The CDR3 consists of 14 residues. This CDR3 reads CASSKSSTGNTIYF. The CDR3 nucleotides are TGTGCCAGCAGCAAGTCAAGTACCGGAAACACCATATATTTT. The whole variable domain, filled in from reference TRBV28 and TRBJ1-3, reads DVKVTQSSRYLVKRTGEKVFLECVQDMDHENMFWYRQDPGLGLRLIYFSYDVKMKEKGDIPEGYSVSREKKERFSLILESASTNQTSMYLCASSKSSTGNTIYFGEGSWLTVV.

This clone was detected a few times. The chain has TRBV4-1 and TRBJ1-4; D is undetermined. This CDR3 is 12 amino acids long. Deletions cut 1 base from V and 5 bases from J, with 2 bases between. CDR1 is MGHRA and CDR2 is YSYEKL in the germline V gene. CDR3 amino acids: CASSQGNEKLFF. DNA for the CDR3: TGCGCCAGCAGCCAAGGGAATGAAAAACTGTTTTTT.